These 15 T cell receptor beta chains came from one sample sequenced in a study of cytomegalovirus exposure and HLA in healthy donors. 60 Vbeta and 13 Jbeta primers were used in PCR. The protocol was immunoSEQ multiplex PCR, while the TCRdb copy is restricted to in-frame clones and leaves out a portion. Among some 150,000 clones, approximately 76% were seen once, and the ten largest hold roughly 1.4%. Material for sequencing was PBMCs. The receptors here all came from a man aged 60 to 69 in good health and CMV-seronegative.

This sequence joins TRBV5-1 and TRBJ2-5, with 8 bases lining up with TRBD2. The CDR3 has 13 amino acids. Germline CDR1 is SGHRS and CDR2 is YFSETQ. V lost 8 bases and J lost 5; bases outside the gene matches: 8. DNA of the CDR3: TGCGCCAGTCAGGGACTAGGGGGGGAGACCCAGTACTTC. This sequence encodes CASQGLGGETQYF.

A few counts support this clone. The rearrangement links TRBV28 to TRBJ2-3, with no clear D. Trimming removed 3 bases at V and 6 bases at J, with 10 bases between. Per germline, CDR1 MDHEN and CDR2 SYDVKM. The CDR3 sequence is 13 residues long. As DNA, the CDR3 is TGTGCCAGCAGTTTTCAGGTGCGCGATACGCAGTATTTT. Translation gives CASSFQVRDTQYF.

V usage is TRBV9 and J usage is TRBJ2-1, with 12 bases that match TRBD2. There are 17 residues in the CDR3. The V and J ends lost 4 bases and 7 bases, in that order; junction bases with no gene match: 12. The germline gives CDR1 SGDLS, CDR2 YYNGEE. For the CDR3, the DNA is TGTGCCAGCAGCCCCCCTCCGGCTAGCGGGAGGGGGAATGAGCAGTTCTTC. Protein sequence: CASSPPPASGRGNEQFF. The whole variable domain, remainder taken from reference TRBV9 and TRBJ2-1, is DSGVTQTPKHLITATGQRVTLRCSPRSGDLSVYWYQQSLDQGLQFLIQYYNGEERAKGNILERFSAQQFPDLHSELNLSSLELGDSALYFCASSPPPASGRGNEQFFGPGTRLTVL.

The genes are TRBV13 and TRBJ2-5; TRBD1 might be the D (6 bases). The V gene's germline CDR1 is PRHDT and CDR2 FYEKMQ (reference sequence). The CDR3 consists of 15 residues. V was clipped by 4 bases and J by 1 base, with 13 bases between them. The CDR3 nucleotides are TGTGCCAGCAGCTACCGCAGGGGAATCCAAGAGACCCAGTACTTC. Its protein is CASSYRRGIQETQYF.

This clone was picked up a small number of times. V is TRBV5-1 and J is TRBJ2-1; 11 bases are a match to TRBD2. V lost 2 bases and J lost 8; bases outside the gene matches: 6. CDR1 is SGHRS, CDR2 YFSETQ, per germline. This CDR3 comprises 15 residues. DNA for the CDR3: TGCGCCAGCAGCTTTAGCGGGAGGGCCTCTTATGAGCAGTTCTTC. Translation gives CASSFSGRASYEQFF.

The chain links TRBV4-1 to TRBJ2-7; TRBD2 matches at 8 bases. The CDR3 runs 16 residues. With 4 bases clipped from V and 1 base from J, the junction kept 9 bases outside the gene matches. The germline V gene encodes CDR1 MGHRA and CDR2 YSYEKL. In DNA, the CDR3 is TGCGCCAGCAGCCGGGATCGGGGGGGCGGTTCCTACGAGCAGTACTTC. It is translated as CASSRDRGGGSYEQYF.

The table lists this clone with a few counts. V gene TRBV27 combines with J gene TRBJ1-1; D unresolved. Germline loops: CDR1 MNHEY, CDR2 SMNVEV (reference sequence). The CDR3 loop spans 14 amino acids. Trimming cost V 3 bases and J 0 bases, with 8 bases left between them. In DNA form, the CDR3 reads TGTGCCAGCAGTTTGGGAGGGATGAACACTGAAGCTTTCTTT. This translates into CASSLGGMNTEAFF.

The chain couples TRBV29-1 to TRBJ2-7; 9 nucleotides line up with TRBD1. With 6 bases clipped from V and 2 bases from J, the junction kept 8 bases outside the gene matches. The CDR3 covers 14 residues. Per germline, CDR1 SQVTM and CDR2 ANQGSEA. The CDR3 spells CSVGTGIEAYEQYF. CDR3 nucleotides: TGCAGCGTGGGGACAGGGATTGAGGCCTACGAGCAGTACTTC.

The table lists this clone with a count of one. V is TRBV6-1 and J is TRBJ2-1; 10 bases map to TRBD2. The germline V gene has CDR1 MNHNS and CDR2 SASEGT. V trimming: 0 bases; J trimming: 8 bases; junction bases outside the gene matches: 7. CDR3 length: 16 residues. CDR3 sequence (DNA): TGTGCCAGCAGTGAAGCCGGGCTAGCGGGAGCCGATGAGCAGTTCTTC. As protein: CASSEAGLAGADEQFF.

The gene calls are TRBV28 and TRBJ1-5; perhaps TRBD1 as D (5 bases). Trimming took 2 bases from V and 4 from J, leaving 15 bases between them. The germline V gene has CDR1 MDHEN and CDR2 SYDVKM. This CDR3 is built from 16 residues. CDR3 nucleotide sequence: TGTGCCAGCAGTTTAGGGGGTGTCGGGACTAATCAGCCCCAGCATTTT. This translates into CASSLGGVGTNQPQHF.

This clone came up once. As DNA, the CDR3 is TGCGCCAGCAGCTCGGATCTGGGGGGGGAAGGCACAGATACGCAGTATTTT. As protein: CASSSDLGGEGTDTQYF. The gene calls are TRBV5-1 and TRBJ2-3; the match to TRBD2 covers 7 bases. Germline lookup yields CDR1 SGHRS and CDR2 YFSETQ. The length of the CDR3 is 17 residues. V lost 3 bases, J lost 1 base, and 11 bases stayed unmatched.

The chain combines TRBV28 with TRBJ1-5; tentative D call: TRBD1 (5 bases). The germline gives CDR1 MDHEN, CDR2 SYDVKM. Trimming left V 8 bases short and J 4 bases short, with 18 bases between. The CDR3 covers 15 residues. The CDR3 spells CASSGGGGDNQPQHF. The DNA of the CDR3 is TGTGCCAGCTCCGGAGGTGGAGGGGATAATCAGCCCCAGCATTTT.

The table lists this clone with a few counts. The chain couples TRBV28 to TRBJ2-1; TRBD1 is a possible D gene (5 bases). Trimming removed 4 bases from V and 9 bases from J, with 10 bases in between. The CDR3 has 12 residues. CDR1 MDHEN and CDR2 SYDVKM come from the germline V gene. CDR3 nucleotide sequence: TGTGCCAGCAGTTCCCAGGGTTCTGAGCAGTTCTTC. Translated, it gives CASSSQGSEQFF.

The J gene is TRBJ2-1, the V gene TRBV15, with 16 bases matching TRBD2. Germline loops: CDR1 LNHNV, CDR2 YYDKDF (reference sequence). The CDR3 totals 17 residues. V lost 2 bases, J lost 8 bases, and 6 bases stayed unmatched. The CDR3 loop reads CATSRKGTSGGVHEQFF. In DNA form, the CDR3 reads TGTGCCACCAGCAGAAAGGGGACTAGCGGGGGGGTTCATGAGCAGTTCTTC.

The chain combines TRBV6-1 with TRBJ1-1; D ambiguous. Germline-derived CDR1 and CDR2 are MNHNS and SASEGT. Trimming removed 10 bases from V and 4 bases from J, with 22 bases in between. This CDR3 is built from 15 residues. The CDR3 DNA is TGTGCCACCGCCGGACTTGTCACCGCCAGCACTGAAGCTTTCTTT. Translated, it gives CATAGLVTASTEAFF.